This entry concerns a single T cell receptor beta chain. The target antigen is unknown. Germline V gene data show CDR1 as DFQATT and CDR2 as SNEGSKA (reference sequence). Trimming pared 4 bases from V and 7 bases from J, leaving 7 bases between. CDR3 length: 11 amino acids. This sample was taken from a study of T cell responses to AZD1222 COVID-19 vaccine. The protocol was immunoSEQ multiplex PCR, while the TCRdb copy is restricted to in-frame clones and leaves out a portion. The sample has over 120,000 clones; around 85% are singletons. Overall study results and limits: Sampling that yielded the repertoires occurred only after the peak T cell response. Elevations in Spike-specific TCR breadth and depth followed administration of two AZD1222 doses.

V is TRBV20-1 and J is TRBJ2-2; D ambiguous. The sequences come from peripheral blood, collected on day 0 of AZD1222 vaccination. The sequence came from an adult in good health. The CDR3 sequence: CSAKDVGELFF. CDR3 DNA sequence: TGCAGTGCTAAGGACGTCGGGGAGCTGTTTTTT.